This entry lists 8 T cell receptor beta chains sequenced from one sample in a study of shared T cell receptors in the human thymus. TCRdb's table, derived via immunoSEQ multiplex PCR, lists solely in-frame clones and lacks some. Seen here are approximately 730,000 clones, approximately 85% observed once, and the top ten hold 0.0095% to 0.013%. The data also belong to a second study, concerning human thymus T cells.

Sequencing used thymocytes. These receptor sequences come from a girl less than two years old with a congenital heart defect.

This clone came up a few times. The chain has TRBV5-4 and TRBJ2-1; D possibly corresponds to TRBD1 (6 bases). The CDR3 sequence is 15 residues long. Germline CDR1 SGHNT, CDR2 YYREEE (reference sequence). V lost 5 bases and J lost 8, with 20 bases in between. Written as DNA, the CDR3 is TGTGCCAGCAGGTCTACAGTAACAGGGAACCATGAGCAGTTCTTC. Amino acids: CASRSTVTGNHEQFF.

V and J are TRBV6-6 and TRBJ1-2, with D possibly TRBD1 on 6 matching bases. Germline assignment: CDR1 MNHNY and CDR2 SVGAGI (reference sequence). Trimming left V 2 bases short and J 5 bases short, with 18 bases between. This CDR3 has 16 amino acids. For the CDR3, the DNA is TGTGCCAGCAGTTACGTACTTCTTGGGACACTATATGGCTACACCTTC. Protein: CASSYVLLGTLYGYTF.

The rearrangement uses TRBV9 and TRBJ1-2; maybe TRBD1 (6 bases). The V and J ends lost 0 bases and 3 bases respectively, with 12 bases between them. CDR3 length equals 15 residues. Germline CDR1 reads SGDLS; CDR2 reads YYNGEE. DNA for the CDR3: TGTGCCAGCAGCGTAGAGGGGGGGGCTGACTATGGCTACACCTTC. It translates to CASSVEGGADYGYTF.

In DNA, the CDR3 is TGTGCTAGTGGTTTGAACGATACCCGGGATGATAAAGATACGCAGTATTTT. Residues: CASGLNDTRDDKDTQYF. The V gene is TRBV12-5, the J gene TRBJ2-3; weak D call: TRBD2 (5 bases). The germline CDR1 and CDR2 sequences are LGHNT and FRNRAP. V was cut by 2 bases and J by 5 bases, with 20 bases left in between. The CDR3 covers 17 residues. The entire variable domain, with the rest obtained from reference TRBV12-5 and TRBJ2-3, is as follows: DARVTQTPRHKVTEMGQEVTMRCQPILGHNTVFWYRQTMMQGLELLAYFRNRAPLDDSGMPKDRFSAEMPDATLATLKIQPSEPRDSAVYFCASGLNDTRDDKDTQYFGPGTRLTVL.

The chain employs TRBV28 and TRBJ1-5; possibly TRBD1 for D (6 bases). Germline CDR1 is MDHEN and CDR2 is SYDVKM. CDR3 length: 16 amino acids. The V and J ends lost 8 bases and 3 bases respectively, with 20 bases between them. CDR3 sequence reads: CASQSIYREFNQPQHF. DNA for the CDR3: TGTGCCAGCCAATCGATTTACAGGGAGTTCAATCAGCCCCAGCATTTT.

The chain couples TRBV11-2 to TRBJ2-2, with unresolved D. V was trimmed by 2 bases and J by 7 bases, leaving 5 bases between them. Germline V gene data show CDR1 as SGHAT and CDR2 as FQNNGV. The CDR3 length is 12 residues. This CDR3 reads CASSLYGGELFF. CDR3 coding DNA: TGTGCCAGCAGCTTATACGGCGGGGAGCTGTTTTTT. Full variable domain (missing parts from reference TRBV11-2 and TRBJ2-2): EAGVAQSPRYKIIEKRQSVAFWCNPISGHATLYWYQQILGQGPKLLIQFQNNGVVDDSQLPKDRFSAERLKGVDSTLKIQPAKLEDSAVYLCASSLYGGELFFGEGSRLTVL.

V gene TRBV7-8 combines with J gene TRBJ2-3; 9 bases are a match to TRBD1. Germline-derived CDR1 and CDR2 are SGHVS and FQNEAQ. V lost 5 bases, J lost 0 bases, and 3 bases stayed unmatched. There are 15 residues in the CDR3. The CDR3 sequence is CASSIGQGSTDTQYF. The CDR3 nucleotides read TGTGCCAGCAGCATCGGACAGGGGAGCACAGATACGCAGTATTTT.

The J gene is TRBJ2-7, the V gene TRBV5-4; the D is unclear. Germline V lookup: CDR1 SGHNT, CDR2 YYREEE (reference sequence). This CDR3 comprises 9 residues. Trimming stripped 9 bases from V and 3 bases from J, with 4 bases between. CDR3: CATLYEQYF. In DNA form, the CDR3 reads TGTGCCACCCTCTACGAGCAGTACTTC. The whole variable domain, filled in from reference TRBV5-4 and TRBJ2-7, reads ETGVTQSPTHLIKTRGQQVTLRCSSQSGHNTVSWYQQALGQGPQFIFQYYREEENGRGNFPPRFSGLQFPNYSSELNVNALELDDSALYLCATLYEQYFGPGTRLTVT.